The following is a T cell receptor beta chain sequence with its context. The target antigen is unknown. The sample belongs to a study of T cell responses to AZD1222 COVID-19 vaccine. The protocol was immunoSEQ multiplex PCR, while the TCRdb copy is restricted to in-frame clones and leaves out a portion. Of some 120,000 clones listed, roughly four fifths are singletons. Study results and caveats: Receipt of two AZD1222 doses was followed by a rise in Spike-specific TCR breadth and depth. Reports indicate that nearly half of spike-specific TCRs are directed at unmutated variant regions.

The material sequenced was peripheral blood, taken on day 0 of AZD1222 vaccination. The clonotype comes from an adult in good health.

The CDR3: CASSLWADQNQPQHF. For the CDR3, the DNA is TGTGCCAGCAGCTTATGGGCGGATCAAAATCAGCCCCAGCATTTT. The gene calls are TRBV7-2 and TRBJ1-5, with D uncertain. V lost 2 bases and J lost 4, with 12 bases in between. CDR3 length equals 15 residues. Germline V lookup: CDR1 SGHTA, CDR2 FQGNSA.